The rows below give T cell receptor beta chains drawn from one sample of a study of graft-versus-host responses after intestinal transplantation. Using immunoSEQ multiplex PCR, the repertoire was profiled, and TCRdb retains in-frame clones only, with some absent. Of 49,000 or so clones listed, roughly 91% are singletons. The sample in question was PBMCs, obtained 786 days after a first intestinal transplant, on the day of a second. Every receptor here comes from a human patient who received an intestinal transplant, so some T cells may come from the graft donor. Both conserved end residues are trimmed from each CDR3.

ASSPWAQGGADTQY	TRBV28	TRBJ2-3	14
ASSADRTGGETQY	TRBV19	TRBJ2-5	13
ASSVLGGTSGTAEQF	TRBV9	TRBJ2-1	15
ASSIGQAPNEKLF	TRBV28	TRBJ1-4	13
ASSEVLEETQY	TRBV2	TRBJ2-5	11
ASSPAGVGETQY	TRBV5-1	TRBJ2-5	12
ASSSAGPQH	TRBV2	TRBJ1-5	9
SAAGDTGGYT	TRBV29-1	TRBJ1-2	10
ASSLDNRGRRYGYT	TRBV7-9	TRBJ1-2	14
ASSLLRSSGYNEQF	TRBV27	TRBJ2-1	14
ASTQAREQY	TRBV6-5	TRBJ2-7	9
ASTPFPTHNEQF	TRBV2	TRBJ2-1	12
ASSVGGKGANEQF	TRBV9	TRBJ2-1	13
ASSLNRQETQY	TRBV7-7	TRBJ2-5	11
ATSRALQGNEQY	TRBV15	TRBJ2-7	12
ASSYAASGRGEQF	TRBV6-6	TRBJ2-1	13